The T cell receptor beta chain under discussion was sequenced for a study of blood T cell repertoires in COVID-19. Study-wide background: Sample material is recorded as cDNA or gDNA derived from T cells, B-cell-depleted T cells, or PBMCs.

Unmatched junction bases numbered 6, after V lost 6 bases and J lost 3 bases. CDR1 and CDR2 from the germline V gene are MNHEY and SVGAGI. This CDR3 contains 14 residues. The authors' processing: Reference gene primer amplification in the assay estimated nucleated cell counts. Measured with immunoSEQ multiplex PCR; TCRdb has only the in-frame clones, and not every one. D and trimming were read from the DNA, whereas the V and J calls and clone size are those reported in that table. The sample records 160,000 or so clones, about 81% being singletons. J is TRBJ2-5 and V is TRBV6-5, with 8 bases that match TRBD2. This receptor was taken from a woman in her 70s with acute or convalescent COVID-19. Source material: peripheral blood. This CDR3 reads CASRTSGGKETQYF. The CDR3 DNA reads as TGTGCCAGCAGAACCTCGGGGGGGAAAGAGACCCAGTACTTC.